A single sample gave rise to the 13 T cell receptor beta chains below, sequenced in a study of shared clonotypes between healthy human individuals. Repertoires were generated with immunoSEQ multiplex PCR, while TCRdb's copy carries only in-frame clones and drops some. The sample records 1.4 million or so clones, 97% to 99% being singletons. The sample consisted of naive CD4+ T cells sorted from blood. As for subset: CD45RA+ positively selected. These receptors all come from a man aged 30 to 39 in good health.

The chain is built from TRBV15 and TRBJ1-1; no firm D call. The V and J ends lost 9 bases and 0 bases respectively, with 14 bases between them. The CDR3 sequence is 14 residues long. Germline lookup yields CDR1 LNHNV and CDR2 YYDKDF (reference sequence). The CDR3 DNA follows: TGTGCCACTGTACCGGGGAGGATGAACACTGAAGCTTTCTTT. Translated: CATVPGRMNTEAFF. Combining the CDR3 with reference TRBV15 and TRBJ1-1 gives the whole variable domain DAMVIQNPRYQVTQFGKPVTLSCSQTLNHNVMYWYQQKSSQAPKLLFHYYDKDFNNEADTPDNFQSRRPNTSFCFLDIRSPGLGDTAMYLCATVPGRMNTEAFFGQGTRLTVV.

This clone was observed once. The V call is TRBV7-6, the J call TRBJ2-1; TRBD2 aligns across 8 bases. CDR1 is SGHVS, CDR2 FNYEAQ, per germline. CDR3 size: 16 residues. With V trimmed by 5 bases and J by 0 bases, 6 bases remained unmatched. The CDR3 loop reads CASSGGRPISYNEQFF. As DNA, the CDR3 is TGTGCCAGCAGCGGCGGGAGGCCAATCTCCTACAATGAGCAGTTCTTC.

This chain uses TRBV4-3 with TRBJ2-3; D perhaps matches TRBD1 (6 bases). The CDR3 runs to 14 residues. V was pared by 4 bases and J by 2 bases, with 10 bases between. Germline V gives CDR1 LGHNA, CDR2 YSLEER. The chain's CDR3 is CASSRWTATDTQYF. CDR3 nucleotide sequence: TGCGCCAGCAGCCGCTGGACAGCCACAGATACGCAGTATTTT.

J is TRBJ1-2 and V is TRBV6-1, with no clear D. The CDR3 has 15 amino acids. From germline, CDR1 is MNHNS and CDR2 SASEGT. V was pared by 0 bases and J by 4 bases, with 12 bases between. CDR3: CASSEAPNSVYGYTF. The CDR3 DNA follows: TGTGCCAGCAGTGAAGCGCCGAACTCGGTCTATGGCTACACCTTC.

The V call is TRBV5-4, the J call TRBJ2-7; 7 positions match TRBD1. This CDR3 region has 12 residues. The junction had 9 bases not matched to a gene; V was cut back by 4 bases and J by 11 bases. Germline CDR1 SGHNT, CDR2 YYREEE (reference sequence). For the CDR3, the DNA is TGTGCCAGCAGCATCGACAGGGTAGGGGAGTACTTC. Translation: CASSIDRVGEYF.

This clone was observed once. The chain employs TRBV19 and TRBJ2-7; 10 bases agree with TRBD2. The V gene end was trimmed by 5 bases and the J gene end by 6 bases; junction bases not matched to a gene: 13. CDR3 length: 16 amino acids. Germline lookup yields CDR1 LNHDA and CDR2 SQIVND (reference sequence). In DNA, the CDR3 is TGTGCCAGTAGTCCGAGGACCGGGACTAGCGTCCCCGAGCAGTACTTC. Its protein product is CASSPRTGTSVPEQYF.

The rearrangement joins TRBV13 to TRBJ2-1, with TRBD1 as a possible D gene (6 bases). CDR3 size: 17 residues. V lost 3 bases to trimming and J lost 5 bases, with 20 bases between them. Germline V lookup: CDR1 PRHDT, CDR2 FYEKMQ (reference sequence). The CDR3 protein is CASSFRKPGAENNEQFF. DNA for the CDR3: TGTGCCAGCAGCTTTAGGAAGCCAGGGGCGGAAAACAATGAGCAGTTCTTC.

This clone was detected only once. DNA of the CDR3: TGTGCCAGCAGCGTAGTCGGTCGTGGGACAGTCTACAATGAGCAGTTCTTC. This gives the protein CASSVVGRGTVYNEQFF. J is TRBJ2-1 and V is TRBV9, with 7 positions matching TRBD1. V lost 0 bases to trimming and J lost 3 bases; unmatched junction nucleotides: 9. From germline, CDR1 is SGDLS and CDR2 YYNGEE. This CDR3 has 17 amino acids.

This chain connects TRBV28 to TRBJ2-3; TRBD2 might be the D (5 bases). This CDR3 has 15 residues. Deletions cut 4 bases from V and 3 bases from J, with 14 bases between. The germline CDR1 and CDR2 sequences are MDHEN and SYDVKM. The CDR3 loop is CASSSIAGKTDTQYF. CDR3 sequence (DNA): TGTGCCAGCAGTTCCATCGCCGGGAAGACAGATACGCAGTATTTT.

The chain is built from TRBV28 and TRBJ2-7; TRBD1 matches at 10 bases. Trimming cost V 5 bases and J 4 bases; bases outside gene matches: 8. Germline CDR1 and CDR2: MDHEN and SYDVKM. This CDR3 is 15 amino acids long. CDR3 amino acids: CASSPGQGFMYEQYF. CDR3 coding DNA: TGTGCCAGCAGTCCGGGACAGGGGTTTATGTACGAGCAGTACTTC.

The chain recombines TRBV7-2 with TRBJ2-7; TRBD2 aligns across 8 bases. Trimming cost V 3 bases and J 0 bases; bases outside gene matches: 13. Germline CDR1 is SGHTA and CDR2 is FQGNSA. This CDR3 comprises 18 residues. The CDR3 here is CASSFPGGGKTFSYEQYF. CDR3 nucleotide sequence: TGTGCCAGCAGCTTTCCGGGAGGGGGGAAGACTTTCTCCTACGAGCAGTACTTC.

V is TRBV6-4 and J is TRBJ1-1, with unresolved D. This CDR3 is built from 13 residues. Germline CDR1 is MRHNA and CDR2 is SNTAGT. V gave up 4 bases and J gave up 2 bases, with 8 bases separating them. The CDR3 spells CASSATVNTEAFF. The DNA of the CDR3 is TGTGCCAGCAGTGCCACCGTAAACACTGAAGCTTTCTTT.

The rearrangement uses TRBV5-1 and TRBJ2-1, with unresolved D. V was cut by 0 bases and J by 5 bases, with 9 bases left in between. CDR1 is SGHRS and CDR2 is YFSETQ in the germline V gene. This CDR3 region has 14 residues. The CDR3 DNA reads TGCGCCAGCAGCTTGGTTAGGGTAGACAATGAGCAGTTCTTC. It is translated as CASSLVRVDNEQFF.